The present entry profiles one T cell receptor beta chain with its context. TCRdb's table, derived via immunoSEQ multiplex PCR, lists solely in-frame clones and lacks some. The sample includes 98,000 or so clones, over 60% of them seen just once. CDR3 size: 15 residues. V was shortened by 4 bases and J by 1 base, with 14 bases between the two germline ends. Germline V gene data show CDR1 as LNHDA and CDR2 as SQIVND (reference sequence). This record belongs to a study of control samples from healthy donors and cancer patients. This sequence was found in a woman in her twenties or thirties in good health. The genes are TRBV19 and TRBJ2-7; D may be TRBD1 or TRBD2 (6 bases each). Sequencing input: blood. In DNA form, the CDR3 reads TGTGCCAGTAGTAAACAGGGAGGCCCTTCCTACGAGCAGTACTTC. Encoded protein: CASSKQGGPSYEQYF.